This T cell receptor beta chain was profiled in a study of T cell repertoires in cytomegalovirus infection. Study in general: Newly reported HLA-C-restricted and thoroughly characterized HLA-B-restricted CMV epitopes were employed. Findings and caveats of the study: HLA-C-restricted TCR beta clonotypes specific for CMV led the ex vivo response. Summed frequency of shared TCR beta families picked out CMV carriers who also had the relevant HLA.

TCRdb recomputed calls from the reads with MiXCR, one row per CDR3 protein. The sample has around 430,000 distinct CDR3 sequences; approximately 46% are singletons. This clonotype turned up a few times. The antigen remains unidentified. With 9 bases clipped from V and 5 bases from J, the junction kept 10 bases outside the gene matches. The CDR3 runs to 16 residues. The germline gives CDR1 MNHNY, CDR2 SVGAGI (reference sequence). Sequences were derived from cultured PBMCs, sampled from culture after CMV antigen stimulation. This receptor was identified in a human donor in good health (CMV status not recorded). Some clones in this sample may be carry-over from other donors' samples. The chain joins TRBV6-6 to TRBJ2-2; TRBD2 aligns across 12 bases. In DNA form, the CDR3 reads TGTGCCAGTTCGACTAGCGGGAGAATTCGGACCGGGGAGCTGTTTTTT. It is translated as CASSTSGRIRTGELFF.